This TCR beta chain appears in the sequencing data of a study of cytomegalovirus exposure and HLA in healthy donors. The study's findings and limits: For cytomegalovirus status, the classifier reportedly gave diagnoses with high specificity and sensitivity.

In the PCR, 60 Vbeta and 13 Jbeta primers were used. Assay: immunoSEQ multiplex PCR; the TCRdb copy retains only in-frame clones and omits some. The sample shows about 96,000 clones, roughly 79% of them seen only once. Germline loops: CDR1 MNHEY, CDR2 SVGAGI. Trimming removed 0 bases from V and 1 base from J, with 4 bases in between. The CDR3 is made up of 13 amino acids. On this clone itself: Its antigen is not known.

The chain combines TRBV6-5 with TRBJ2-7, with unresolved D. The origin of this receptor is a female donor in good health and CMV-seropositive. The sample consisted of PBMCs. The CDR3 DNA reads TGTGCCAGCAGTTACTCATTATCCTACGAGCAGTACTTC. It yields the protein CASSYSLSYEQYF.